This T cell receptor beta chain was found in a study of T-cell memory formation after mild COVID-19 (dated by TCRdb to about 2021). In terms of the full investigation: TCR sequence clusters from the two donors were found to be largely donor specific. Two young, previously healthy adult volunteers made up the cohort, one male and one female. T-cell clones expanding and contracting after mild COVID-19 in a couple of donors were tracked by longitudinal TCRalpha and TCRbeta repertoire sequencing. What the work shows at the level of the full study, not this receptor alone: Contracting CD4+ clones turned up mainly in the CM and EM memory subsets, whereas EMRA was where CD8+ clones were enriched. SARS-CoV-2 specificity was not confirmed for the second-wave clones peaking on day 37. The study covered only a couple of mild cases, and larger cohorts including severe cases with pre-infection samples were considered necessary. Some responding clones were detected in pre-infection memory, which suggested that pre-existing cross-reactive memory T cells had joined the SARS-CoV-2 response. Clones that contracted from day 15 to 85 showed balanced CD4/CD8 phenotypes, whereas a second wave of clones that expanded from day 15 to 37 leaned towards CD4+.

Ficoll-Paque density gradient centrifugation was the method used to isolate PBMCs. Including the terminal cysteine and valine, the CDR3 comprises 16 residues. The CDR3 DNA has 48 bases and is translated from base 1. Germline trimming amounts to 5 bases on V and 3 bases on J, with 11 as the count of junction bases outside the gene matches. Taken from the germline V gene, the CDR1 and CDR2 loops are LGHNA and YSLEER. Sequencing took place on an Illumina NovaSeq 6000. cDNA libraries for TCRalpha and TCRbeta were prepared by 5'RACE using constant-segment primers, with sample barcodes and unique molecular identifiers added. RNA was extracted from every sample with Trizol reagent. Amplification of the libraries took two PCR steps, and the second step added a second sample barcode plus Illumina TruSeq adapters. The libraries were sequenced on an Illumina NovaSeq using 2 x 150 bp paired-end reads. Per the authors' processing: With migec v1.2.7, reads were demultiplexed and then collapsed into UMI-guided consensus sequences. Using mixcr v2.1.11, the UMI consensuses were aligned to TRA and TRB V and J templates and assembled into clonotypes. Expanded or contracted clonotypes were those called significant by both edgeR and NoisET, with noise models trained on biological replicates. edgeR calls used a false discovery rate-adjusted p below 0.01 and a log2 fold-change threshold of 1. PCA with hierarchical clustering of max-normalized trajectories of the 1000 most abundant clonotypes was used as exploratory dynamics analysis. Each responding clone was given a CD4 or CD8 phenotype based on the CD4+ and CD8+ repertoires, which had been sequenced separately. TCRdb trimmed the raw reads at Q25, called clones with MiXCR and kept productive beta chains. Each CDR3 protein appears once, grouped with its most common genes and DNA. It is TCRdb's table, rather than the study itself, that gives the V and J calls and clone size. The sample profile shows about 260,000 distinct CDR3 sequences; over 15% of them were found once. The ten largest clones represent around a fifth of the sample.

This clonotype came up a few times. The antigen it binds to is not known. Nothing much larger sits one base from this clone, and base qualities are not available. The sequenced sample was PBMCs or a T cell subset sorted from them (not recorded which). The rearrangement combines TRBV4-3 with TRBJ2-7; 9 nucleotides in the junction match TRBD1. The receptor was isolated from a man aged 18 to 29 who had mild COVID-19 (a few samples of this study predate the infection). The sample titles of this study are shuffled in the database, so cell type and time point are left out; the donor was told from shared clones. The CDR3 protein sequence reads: CASSYPRDRVCYEQYV. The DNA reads TGCGCCAGCAGCTACCCCCGGGACAGGGTCTGCTACGAGCAGTACGTC.